This T cell receptor beta chain was sequenced during a study of OX40 agonist ivuxolimab in advanced cancers. CDR1 and CDR2 from the germline V gene are MGHDK and SYGVNS. V dropped 5 bases and J dropped 5; count of bases not matched to a gene: 13. The CDR3 sequence is 16 residues long. Clones were sequenced by immunoSEQ multiplex PCR, and TCRdb holds only the in-frame ones, with some missing. The sample has tens of thousands of clones; 90% to 95% are singletons. The count of this clone is one. This clonotype was obtained from an adult with an advanced solid tumor such as melanoma, head and neck, liver or kidney cancer. The chain links TRBV25-1 to TRBJ2-5; 8 bases map to TRBD2. Source: CD4+ or CD8+ T cells sorted from blood, taken in a trial of the OX40 agonist ivuxolimab. As DNA, the CDR3 is TGTGCCAGCAGTCCTTTAGGTCCAGCGGGAGAGGAGACCCAGTACTTC. Protein product: CASSPLGPAGEETQYF. The full variable domain, its missing parts supplied by reference TRBV25-1 and TRBJ2-5, is EADIYQTPRYLVIGTGKKITLECSQTMGHDKMYWYQQDPGMELHLIHYSYGVNSTEKGDLSSESTVSRIRTEHFPLTLESARPSHTSQYLCASSPLGPAGEETQYFGPGTRLLVL.